The present T cell receptor beta chain was sequenced within a study of cytomegalovirus exposure and HLA in healthy donors. As for the study in general: Unique TCRs from HLA-typed donors, approximately 80 million of them, were held in an early data release.

Trimming removed 6 bases at V and 4 bases at J, with 13 bases between. This CDR3 comprises 15 residues. CDR1 and CDR2 (germline): MNHNY, SVGAGI (reference sequence). Use of 60 Vbeta and 13 Jbeta primers characterized the PCR. Using immunoSEQ multiplex PCR, the repertoire was profiled, and TCRdb retains in-frame clones only, with some absent. The table records 99,000 or so clones, around 78% of them present only once. This TCR derives from a male donor in good health and CMV-seronegative. Sequencing used PBMCs. The chain has TRBV6-6 and TRBJ2-6; D possibly corresponds to TRBD1 (5 bases). CDR3 amino acids: CASSDQGSGANVLTF. The CDR3 nucleotides are TGTGCCAGCAGCGACCAGGGTTCCGGGGCCAACGTCCTGACTTTC.